What follows describes a single T cell receptor beta chain. Its antigen is still unknown. No quality values exist for individual bases; no much larger clone is one base distant. This sample is drawn from a study of T cell repertoires in cytomegalovirus infection (dated by TCRdb to between 2018 and 2021). Study-level background: Recently identified HLA-C-restricted CMV epitopes, whose presentation resists viral immunomodulation, were targeted by peptide stimulations together with well-studied HLA-B-restricted epitopes. The HLA type of each donor mattered for the analysis, because public TCR beta signatures pointed to carriage of CMV infection along with the matching HLA type.

From the cysteine up to the phenylalanine, the CDR3 has a length of 15 residues. Of the read, only the CDR3 DNA is kept; its 45 bases are in frame from base 1. For CDR1 and CDR2, the germline V gene lists LGHNA and YNFKEQ. Trimmed from V: 0 bases; trimmed from J: 4 bases; junction bases lacking a gene match: 5. Sequencing took place on an Illumina HiSeq 1500. The raw public reads went through TCRdb reprocessing: fastp at Q25, MiXCR clone calling, in-frame beta chains kept. Each entry merges the rows of one CDR3 protein and shows their most common DNA and genes. For this sample the table gives hundreds of thousands of distinct CDR3 sequences, of which roughly 30% were detected only once. About an eighth of the sample belongs to the ten largest clones. The treatment or condition label corresponds to: in vitro stimulation with specific CMV peptide epitopes to enrich CMV-specific T cells. Here is what the overall study found, with its caveats: In both this cohort and an independent cohort of some 370 donors, the cumulative frequency of public TCR beta family members distinguished carriers of CMV infection plus the relevant HLA type. The ex vivo response was dominated by HLA-C-restricted CMV-specific TCR beta clonotypes, which also provided the single most frequent clonotype in two of eight donors.

The material sequenced was cultured CD8+ T cells from PBMCs, taken from culture after CMV antigen stimulation. This TCR came from a human donor in good health (CMV status not recorded). Some clones in this sample may be carry-over from other donors' samples. This sequence uses TRBV4-2 and TRBJ1-2; 7 nucleotides in the junction match TRBD1. Here the CDR3 is given as CASSQEEGGGYGYTF. The nucleotide sequence reads as follows: TGTGCCAGCAGCCAAGAGGAAGGGGGCGGCTATGGCTACACCTTC.